A selection of T cell receptor beta chains follows, all from one sample in a study of vaccination and CD4 T cells after COVID-19. The antigens of these receptors remain unknown. TCRdb independently ran MiXCR on the PCR reads; one entry per CDR3 protein. The sample includes about 16,000 distinct CDR3 sequences, roughly 54% of them seen just once. Sample: CD4+ T cells from blood, cultured in vitro, taken about 7 months after SARS-CoV-2 vaccination. The receptors were gathered from a human donor who had recovered from COVID-19. CDR3s include the opening cysteine and the closing phenylalanine or tryptophan. Each record gives: J gene, D gene, clone size, V gene, CDR3 DNA, CDR3 protein. A D gene is named only where the DNA matches it firmly. Only some rows state a clone size, as once, few, many or a class for expanded clones.

TRBJ1-1	TRBD1	NA	TRBV20-1	TGCAGTGCTGGGACAGGGCGTATCCCTGAAGCTTTCTTT	CSAGTGRIPEAFF
TRBJ2-3	NA	NA	TRBV19	TGCGCCAGCAGCCAAGTTGCGGGTAGCACAGATACGCAGTATTTT	CASSQVAGSTDTQYF
TRBJ1-1	NA	NA	TRBV20-1	TGCAGTGCTAGTGACAGTATGAACACTGAAGCTTTCTTT	CSASDSMNTEAFF
TRBJ1-5	TRBD1	NA	TRBV6-2/TRBV6-3	TGTGCCAGCAGTTATCAGGGGGGGCAGCCCCAGCATTTT	CASSYQGGQPQHF
TRBJ2-5	TRBD2	NA	TRBV10-3	TGTGCCTCCAGGGAGCGGGAGACTCTTATAGAGACCCAGTACTTC	CASRERETLIETQYF
TRBJ1-5	NA	few	TRBV19	TGTGCCAGTAGCAGCGACCGTTATAGCAATCAGCCCCAGCATTTT	CASSSDRYSNQPQHF
TRBJ2-7	TRBD2	NA	TRBV27	TGTGCCAGCAGACGGGAGGCTAGCGGGCGAAACTACGAGCAGTACTTC	CASRREASGRNYEQYF
TRBJ1-2	NA	NA	TRBV7-2	TGTGCCAGCAGCTTAGTGGCAGACTCTGGATATGGCTACACCTTC	CASSLVADSGYGYTF
TRBJ2-3	NA	NA	TRBV19	TGTGCCAGTAGTATAGATCTGGCAACTGGGGATACGCAGTATTTT	CASSIDLATGDTQYF
TRBJ2-5	NA	NA	TRBV20-1	TGCAGTCCCCTTGGGGGAGAAGGGACCCAGTACTTC	CSPLGGEGTQYF
TRBJ2-1	TRBD2	NA	TRBV27	TGTGCCAGCAGTTCCTTTACTAGCGGGATATACAATGAGCAGTTCTTC	CASSSFTSGIYNEQFF
TRBJ2-5	NA	NA	TRBV20-1	TGCAGTGTGTACGGGGCGGGTGTGGAGACCCAGTACTTC	CSVYGAGVETQYF
TRBJ2-7	NA	NA	TRBV7-2	TGTGCCAGCAGCCTAGACTACAGTGGCGAGCAGTACTTC	CASSLDYSGEQYF
TRBJ1-2	NA	few	TRBV7-9	TGTGCCAGCAGCTTAGAGGGGAATGGCTACACCTTC	CASSLEGNGYTF
TRBJ2-5	NA	few	TRBV7-6	TGTGCCAGCAGCTTAGTAACCCAGTGGTTGAAAGAGACCCAGTACTTC	CASSLVTQWLKETQYF
TRBJ2-7	NA	NA	TRBV7-2	TGTGCCAGCACCCCGTCAGGTCGCTACGAGCAGTACTTC	CASTPSGRYEQYF
TRBJ2-7	NA	NA	TRBV20-1	TGCAGTGCTAAAGGGGACGTGCGCAGAGCCTACGAGCAGTACTTC	CSAKGDVRRAYEQYF
TRBJ2-5	NA	NA	TRBV7-2	TGTGCCAGCAGCAAACGGGTTCGGTACCACCAAGAGACCCAGTACTTC	CASSKRVRYHQETQYF
TRBJ1-5	TRBD1	NA	TRBV25-1	TGTGCCAGCAGTCAAGCCGGGACAGGAAATCAGCCCCAGCATTTT	CASSQAGTGNQPQHF
TRBJ2-3	NA	NA	TRBV19	TGTGCCGGTAGTCGGCAGGTTGCAGATACGCAGTATTTT	CAGSRQVADTQYF
TRBJ2-7	TRBD1	NA	TRBV6-1	TGTGCCAGCAGAGAGCCGGGACAGGGGGACTACGAGCAGTACTTC	CASREPGQGDYEQYF
TRBJ2-3	TRBD2	NA	TRBV4-2	TGTGCCAGCAGCCAGAGGGGACTAGCGGTACGTGGCGCAGATACGCAGTATTTT	CASSQRGLAVRGADTQYF
TRBJ2-5	NA	NA	TRBV5-1	TGCGCCAGCAGCTTGGATCCCTGGGACCAGTACTTC	CASSLDPWDQYF
TRBJ1-5	NA	few	TRBV4-2	TGTGCCAGCAGCCAAGACAGGAATCAGCCCCAGCATTTT	CASSQDRNQPQHF
TRBJ2-5	TRBD1	NA	TRBV2	TGTGCCAGCCGTAGGACAGGGCGTAGGGAAGAGACCCAGTACTTC	CASRRTGRREETQYF
TRBJ1-2	NA	NA	TRBV27	TGTGCCAGCAGTTTATCCCTTTTGAACCCTGGCTACACCTTC	CASSLSLLNPGYTF
TRBJ2-7	TRBD1	few	TRBV20-1	TGCAGTGCTCCCGGGACAGGGGGACACGAGCAGTACTTC	CSAPGTGGHEQYF
TRBJ1-6	NA	NA	TRBV4-2	TGTGCCAGCAGCCAGGAGGTCCGCTATAATTCACCCCTCCACTTT	CASSQEVRYNSPLHF
TRBJ1-2	NA	once	TRBV7-9	TGTGCCAGCAGCTTAGTGGGGGCCACCTATGGCTACACCTTC	CASSLVGATYGYTF
TRBJ2-1	NA	few	TRBV11-1	TGTGCCAGCAGCTTGAATAGTCTGCGTACCAATGAGCAGTTCTTC	CASSLNSLRTNEQFF
TRBJ1-2	NA	medium-sized	TRBV6-1	TGTGCCAGCATCGGGGGGGCAGGTGGCTACACCTTC	CASIGGAGGYTF
TRBJ1-5	NA	NA	TRBV6-1	TGTGCCAGCAGTAGGGTTTGGGATACGCCCCAGCATTTT	CASSRVWDTPQHF
TRBJ2-3	NA	NA	TRBV6-5	TGTGCCAGCAGTTACGATTGGGGAACAGATACGCAGTATTTT	CASSYDWGTDTQYF
TRBJ2-7	TRBD2	NA	TRBV10-3	TGTGCCATCAGTGAATGGGGTGGGGGACTAACCTACGAGCAGTACTTC	CAISEWGGGLTYEQYF
TRBJ1-2	NA	NA	TRBV20-1	TGCAGTGCTAGCCCACAATCGGGATACTATGGCTACACCTTC	CSASPQSGYYGYTF
TRBJ2-7	TRBD1	NA	TRBV7-6	TGTGCTAGCAGCTTAGGGGGACAGGACTACGAGCAGTACTTC	CASSLGGQDYEQYF
TRBJ2-7	TRBD1	NA	TRBV24-1	TGTGCCACCAGTGATCCGCGGACAGGGGACCACGAGCAGTACTTC	CATSDPRTGDHEQYF
TRBJ1-5	NA	few	TRBV6-2/TRBV6-3	TGTGCCAGCAGAGCCGGGGACATCGGATTCAATCAGCCCCAGCATTTT	CASRAGDIGFNQPQHF
TRBJ2-3	NA	few	TRBV27	TGTGCCAGCAGTCAAGGGGATACGCAGTATTTT	CASSQGDTQYF
TRBJ2-1	TRBD2	NA	TRBV7-6	TGTGCCAGCAGCTCGCTAGCGGGGGGGTACAATGAGCAGTTCTTC	CASSSLAGGYNEQFF
TRBJ1-2	TRBD1	NA	TRBV27	TGTGCCAGCAGTTATCGGGACCGGGAGGGGGCGTTGGCCTACTCTAACTATGGCTACACCTTC	CASSYRDREGALAYSNYGYTF
TRBJ1-1	NA	NA	TRBV7-6	TGTGCCAGCAGCTTAGACATGAACACTGAAGCTTTCTTT	CASSLDMNTEAFF
TRBJ1-1	NA	NA	TRBV20-1	TGCAGTGCTAGAGTTTTAACACATATGAACACTGAAGCTTTCTTT	CSARVLTHMNTEAFF
TRBJ1-1	NA	few	TRBV5-6	TGTGCCAGCAGCTTGTTTCACAAGAACACTGAAGCTTTCTTT	CASSLFHKNTEAFF
TRBJ2-3	TRBD2	NA	TRBV20-1	TGCAGTGCTAGAGGACCGGGGGGGGTTGCAGATACGCAGTATTTT	CSARGPGGVADTQYF
TRBJ1-3	NA	NA	TRBV15	TGTGCCACCAGCAGGACTTACGGGCCTGGAAACACCATATATTTT	CATSRTYGPGNTIYF
TRBJ2-5	NA	NA	TRBV20-1	TGCAGTGCGTACGAGGGGGGGGCGAGGGAGACCCAGTACTTC	CSAYEGGARETQYF
TRBJ2-7	NA	NA	TRBV20-1	TGCAGTGCTAGTTCCCCGGGGGCCGAGCAGTACTTC	CSASSPGAEQYF